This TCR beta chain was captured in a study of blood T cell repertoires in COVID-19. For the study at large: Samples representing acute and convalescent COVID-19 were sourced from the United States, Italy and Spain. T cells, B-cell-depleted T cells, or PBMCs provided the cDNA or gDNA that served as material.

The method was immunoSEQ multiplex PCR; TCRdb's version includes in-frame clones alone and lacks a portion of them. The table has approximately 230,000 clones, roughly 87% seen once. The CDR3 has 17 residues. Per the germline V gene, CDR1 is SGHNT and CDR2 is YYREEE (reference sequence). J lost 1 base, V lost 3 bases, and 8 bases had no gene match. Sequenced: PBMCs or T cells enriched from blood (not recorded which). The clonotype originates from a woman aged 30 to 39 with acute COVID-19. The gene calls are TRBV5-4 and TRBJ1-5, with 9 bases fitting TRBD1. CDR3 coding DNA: TGTGCCAGCAGCTCCGACAGGGGGGGGGACAGCAATCAGCCCCAGCATTTT. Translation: CASSSDRGGDSNQPQHF.